The 26 T cell receptor beta chains reported below all come from one sample, sequenced in a study of graft-versus-host responses after intestinal transplantation. Sequenced by immunoSEQ multiplex PCR; TCRdb stores in-frame clones only, minus some. The table lists around 89,000 clones, around 92% of them singletons. No antigen has been identified for these receptors. The source was unstimulated CD8+ T cells sorted from spleen or lymph node cells, collected before transplant. The receptors stem from a human donor who was the organ donor for an intestinal transplant.

V and J are TRBV7-8 and TRBJ1-1; the match to TRBD1 covers 10 bases. J lost 3 bases, V lost 2 bases, and 15 bases had no gene match. CDR1 SGHVS and CDR2 FQNEAQ come from the germline V gene. The CDR3 totals 19 residues. CDR3 sequence reads: CASSLPDTGTGDQDTEAFF. CDR3 nucleotides: TGTGCCAGCAGCTTACCCGACACCGGGACAGGGGATCAGGACACTGAAGCTTTCTTT.

The chain is built from TRBV27 and TRBJ2-1; D perhaps matches TRBD2 (7 bases). Germline V gene data show CDR1 as MNHEY and CDR2 as SMNVEV (reference sequence). The CDR3 has 13 amino acids. Trimming cost V 7 bases and J 8 bases, with 15 bases left between them. CDR3 sequence (DNA): TGTGCCAGCATGGGGGGGGGCCCCCATGAGCAGTTCTTC. This translates into CASMGGGPHEQFF.

This chain links TRBV7-2 with TRBJ2-7; the D is unclear. Trimming took off 3 bases at V and 0 bases at J, with 9 bases between the two ends. Per the germline V gene, CDR1 is SGHTA and CDR2 is FQGNSA. CDR3 length: 14 residues. CDR3 coding DNA: TGTGCCAGCAGCTTCCTAGACCTCTCCTACGAGCAGTACTTC. Encoded protein: CASSFLDLSYEQYF.

The chain employs TRBV27 and TRBJ2-3; 11 bases align to TRBD2. CDR1 is MNHEY and CDR2 is SMNVEV in the germline V gene (reference sequence). The CDR3 has 16 residues. Trimming took 6 bases from V and 2 from J; bases not matched to a gene: 7. CDR3 sequence: CASSLAGGGFTDTQYF. The CDR3 nucleotides read TGTGCCAGCAGCCTAGCGGGGGGCGGATTCACAGATACGCAGTATTTT.

In its sample, this clone was seen once. This chain uses TRBV7-9 with TRBJ1-2; no reliable D call. Per the germline V gene, CDR1 is SEHNR and CDR2 is FQNEAQ (reference sequence). The CDR3 totals 12 residues. The germline V and J ends were trimmed by 5 bases and 6 bases, with 10 bases remaining between them. The chain's CDR3 is CASSPSGDGYTF. Written as DNA, the CDR3 is TGTGCCAGCAGCCCGTCCGGGGATGGCTACACCTTC. The full variable domain, in which reference TRBV7-9 and TRBJ1-2 provide the parts outside the CDR3, is DTGVSQNPRHKITKRGQNVTFRCDPISEHNRLYWYRQTLGQGPEFLTYFQNEAQLEKSRLLSDRFSAERPKGSFSTLEIQRTEQGDSAMYLCASSPSGDGYTFGSGTRLTVV.

This clone occurred once. The chain is built from TRBV4-1 and TRBJ1-1, with 7 bases aligning to TRBD1. The germline V gene has CDR1 MGHRA and CDR2 YSYEKL. The CDR3 is 15 residues long. V shed 5 bases and J 1 base; nucleotides not matched to a gene: 7. CDR3 in DNA: TGCGCCAGCAGCAGGGCCGGGACAGCGAACACTGAAGCTTTCTTT. The encoded protein is CASSRAGTANTEAFF.

This clone was counted a single time. The rearrangement links TRBV5-4 to TRBJ2-7; D not resolved. V dropped 0 bases and J dropped 5 bases, with 6 bases sitting between them. CDR1 SGHNT and CDR2 YYREEE come from the germline V gene (reference sequence). This CDR3 has 12 residues. Here the CDR3 DNA reads TGTGCCAGCAGCTTGGGGTACAACGAGCAGTACTTC. Translating it yields CASSLGYNEQYF.

The CDR3 here is CASTPTPTGSQPQHF. The CDR3 DNA follows: TGTGCCAGCACCCCTACCCCTACAGGATCCCAGCCCCAGCATTTT. The chain uses TRBV6-6 and TRBJ1-5; a weak D match, TRBD1 (5 bases). The CDR3 has 15 residues. CDR1 MNHNY and CDR2 SVGAGI come from the germline V gene (reference sequence). Trimming pared 7 bases from V and 7 bases from J, leaving 20 bases between.

This chain uses TRBV6-6 with TRBJ1-1; D call uncertain. Between the trimmed V and J ends, which lost 0 bases and 0 bases, there was a span of 11 bases. Germline values: CDR1 MNHNY, CDR2 SVGAGI (reference sequence). The CDR3 length is 16 residues. The chain's CDR3 is CASSYSAEILNTEAFF. The CDR3 coding sequence is TGTGCCAGCAGTTACTCGGCAGAAATATTGAACACTGAAGCTTTCTTT.

The rearrangement links TRBV9 to TRBJ2-3; 8 nucleotides align to TRBD2. J gave up 6 bases and V 4 bases, and 7 bases lay outside the gene matches. Per the germline V gene, CDR1 is SGDLS and CDR2 is YYNGEE. CDR3 size: 14 residues. CDR3 DNA sequence: TGTGCCAGCAGCTACCGGGGGGGCCGGGATACGCAGTATTTT. Its translation: CASSYRGGRDTQYF.

The chain is built from TRBV7-7 and TRBJ2-1, with 10 positions matching TRBD2. Trimming took 5 bases from V and 7 from J; bases not matched to a gene: 11. The germline V gene encodes CDR1 SSHAT and CDR2 FNYEAQ (reference sequence). This CDR3 comprises 16 residues. The CDR3 here is CASSDGGSGGRNEQFF. The CDR3, as DNA: TGTGCCAGCAGCGACGGCGGTAGCGGGGGGAGAAATGAGCAGTTCTTC.

The CDR3 nucleotides are TGTGCCAGCAGCCAAGATCTGCGGACAGGGGGCGCATCTGGCTACACCTTC. It translates to CASSQDLRTGGASGYTF. The V and J genes are TRBV4-2 and TRBJ1-2; TRBD1 matches 11 bases. CDR1 LGHNA and CDR2 YNFKEQ come from the germline V gene. This CDR3 comprises 17 residues. Trimming took 0 bases from V and 7 from J; bases not matched to a gene: 10.

This chain links TRBV19 with TRBJ1-1; D uncertain. Germline V gives CDR1 LNHDA, CDR2 SQIVND (reference sequence). This CDR3 spans 15 amino acids. Trimming cost V 3 bases and J 1 base, with 12 bases left between them. The CDR3 protein is CASSISIRGNTEAFF. CDR3 DNA: TGTGCCAGTAGTATTTCAATTCGAGGGAACACTGAAGCTTTCTTT.

The gene calls are TRBV9 and TRBJ1-2; a weak D match, TRBD1 (6 bases). The CDR3 sequence is 14 residues long. Trimming removed 3 bases at V and 9 bases at J, with 18 bases between. CDR1 and CDR2 (germline): SGDLS, YYNGEE. The DNA of the CDR3 is TGTGCCAGCAGCGGACCTCGGACAGCAGAGCGCTACACCTTC. Amino acids: CASSGPRTAERYTF.

A remark on this clone: Within the sample, other DNA sequences also encode this same CDR3. The rearrangement uses TRBV5-1 and TRBJ2-1, with 9 bases identical to TRBD2. Germline V lookup: CDR1 SGHRS, CDR2 YFSETQ. J gave up 1 base and V 0 bases, and 2 bases lay outside the gene matches. The CDR3 totals 16 residues. CDR3 in DNA: TGCGCCAGCAGCTTGGGGCTAGCGGGGTCCTACAATGAGCAGTTCTTC. This gives the protein CASSLGLAGSYNEQFF.

This chain links TRBV9 with TRBJ2-5; D is possibly TRBD2 (5 bases). This CDR3 contains 14 residues. Per germline, CDR1 SGDLS and CDR2 YYNGEE. The V end was cut by 1 base, the J end by 5 bases, with 12 bases between. In DNA, the CDR3 is TGTGCCAGCAGCGTATACGAGGGTTCGGAGACCCAGTACTTC. This gives the protein CASSVYEGSETQYF.

The V gene is TRBV6-5, the J gene TRBJ2-2, with 7 bases lining up with TRBD1. Trimming took 5 bases from V and 6 from J; bases not matched to a gene: 6. The germline CDR1 and CDR2 sequences are MNHEY and SVGAGI. The CDR3 runs 14 residues. The CDR3 spells CASSPGQVAGELFF. The CDR3 nucleotides are TGTGCCAGCAGTCCTGGACAGGTGGCCGGGGAGCTGTTTTTT.

The chain uses TRBV2 and TRBJ2-1; 8 positions match TRBD2. CDR1 is SNHLY, CDR2 FYNNEI, per germline. The length of the CDR3 is 14 residues. Trimming took 7 bases from V and 4 from J; bases not matched to a gene: 6. The CDR3 region is CASKIAGTYNEQFF. The CDR3 DNA is TGTGCCAGCAAGATAGCGGGGACTTACAATGAGCAGTTCTTC. Using reference TRBV2 and TRBJ2-1 for the parts outside the CDR3, the full variable domain is EPEVTQTPSHQVTQMGQEVILRCVPISNHLYFYWYRQILGQKVEFLVSFYNNEISEKSEIFDDQFSVERPDGSNFTLKIRSTKLEDSAMYFCASKIAGTYNEQFFGPGTRLTVL.

The chain uses TRBV10-3 and TRBJ2-7; 7 bases match TRBD1. Trimming removed 6 bases from V and 2 bases from J; junction bases left unmatched: 4. This CDR3 has 13 residues. The germline V gene has CDR1 ENHRY and CDR2 SYGVKD. The CDR3 reads CAISPGQPYEQYF. The CDR3 DNA sequence: TGTGCCATCAGCCCGGGACAGCCCTACGAGCAGTACTTC.

This sequence joins TRBV5-1 and TRBJ2-2; D might be TRBD1 (5 bases). Germline V lookup: CDR1 SGHRS, CDR2 YFSETQ. Trimming removed 4 bases at V and 6 bases at J, with 10 bases between. The CDR3 loop spans 13 amino acids. DNA for the CDR3: TGCGCCAGCAGCCCGGACACTCCCGGGGAGCTGTTTTTT. Its protein is CASSPDTPGELFF.

This chain joins TRBV7-8 and TRBJ2-7; a possible D gene is TRBD2 (7 bases). The CDR3 is 17 amino acids. V lost 1 base and J lost 2, with 18 bases in between. Germline CDR1 SGHVS, CDR2 FQNEAQ. The CDR3 DNA is TGTGCCAGCAGCTTAGTGGGGTCGAGGGGGGGGGCCTACGAGCAGTACTTC. Protein: CASSLVGSRGGAYEQYF.

The chain couples TRBV2 to TRBJ2-3; D possibly corresponds to TRBD2 (6 bases). The CDR3 is 14 amino acids. The V and J ends lost 2 bases and 5 bases respectively, with 11 bases between them. CDR1 is SNHLY, CDR2 FYNNEI, per germline. Here the CDR3 DNA reads TGTGCCAGCAGTGAAACCCGGGGACTAGATACGCAGTATTTT. Translating it yields CASSETRGLDTQYF.

The J gene is TRBJ1-6, the V gene TRBV5-1, with D unclear. V lost 4 bases, J lost 7 bases, and 12 bases lay in between. Germline V gene data show CDR1 as SGHRS and CDR2 as YFSETQ. This CDR3 comprises 14 residues. CDR3 region: CASSPEVMNSPLHF. The CDR3 region has the DNA TGCGCCAGCAGCCCGGAGGTCATGAATTCACCCCTCCACTTT.

The V and J genes are TRBV7-9 and TRBJ2-7, with D possibly TRBD1 on 6 matching bases. Germline V gene lookup returns CDR1 SEHNR and CDR2 FQNEAQ (reference sequence). Trimming removed 1 base from V and 2 bases from J, with 12 bases in between. This CDR3 has 15 amino acids. CDR3 residues: CASSLVGATAYEQYF. The CDR3 DNA sequence: TGTGCCAGCAGCTTAGTGGGGGCAACGGCCTACGAGCAGTACTTC.

The chain uses TRBV4-3 and TRBJ1-5; no reliable D call. Per germline, CDR1 LGHNA and CDR2 YSLEER. CDR3 length: 15 residues. The ends were cut back, 1 base at V and 1 base at J, with 8 bases in the middle. The CDR3 DNA reads as TGCGCCAGCAGCCAAGGCGTCGGGAGCAATCAGCCCCAGCATTTT. Protein product: CASSQGVGSNQPQHF.

V usage is TRBV29-1 and J usage is TRBJ2-7; D is perhaps TRBD1 (6 bases). The V gene lost 1 base and the J gene lost 4 bases, with 11 bases spanning the gap. Looked up from germline, CDR1 is SQVTM and CDR2 is ANQGSEA. The CDR3 totals 13 residues. CDR3 bases: TGCAGCGTTGAAGGGCAGGGGCCGTACGAGCAGTACTTC. It yields the protein CSVEGQGPYEQYF.